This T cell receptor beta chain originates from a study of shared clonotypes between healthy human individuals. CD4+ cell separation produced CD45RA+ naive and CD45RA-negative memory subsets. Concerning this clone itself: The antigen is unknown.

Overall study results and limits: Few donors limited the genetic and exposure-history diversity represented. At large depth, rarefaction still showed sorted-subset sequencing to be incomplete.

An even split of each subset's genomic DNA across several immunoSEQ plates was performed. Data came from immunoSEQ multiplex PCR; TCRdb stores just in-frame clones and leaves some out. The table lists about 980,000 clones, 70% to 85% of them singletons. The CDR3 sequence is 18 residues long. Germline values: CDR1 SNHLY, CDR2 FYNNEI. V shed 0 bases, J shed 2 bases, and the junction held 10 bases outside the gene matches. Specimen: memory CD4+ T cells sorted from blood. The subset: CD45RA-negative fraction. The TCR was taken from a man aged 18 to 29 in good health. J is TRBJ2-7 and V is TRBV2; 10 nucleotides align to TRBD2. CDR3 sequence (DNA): TGTGCCAGCAGTGAAGCGATCCTACTAGCGGGGATCCCCTACGAGCAGTACTTC. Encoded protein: CASSEAILLAGIPYEQYF. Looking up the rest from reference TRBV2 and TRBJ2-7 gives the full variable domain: EPEVTQTPSHQVTQMGQEVILRCVPISNHLYFYWYRQILGQKVEFLVSFYNNEISEKSEIFDDQFSVERPDGSNFTLKIRSTKLEDSAMYFCASSEAILLAGIPYEQYFGPGTRLTVT.